This record looks at one T cell receptor beta chain sequence and its context. This CDR3 contains 15 residues. V was shortened by 3 bases and J by 2 bases, with 13 bases between the two germline ends. The germline gives CDR1 SGHVS, CDR2 FNYEAQ. The source of the sample is a study of blood T cell repertoires in COVID-19. The repertoire was sequenced with immunoSEQ multiplex PCR; TCRdb's copy has only in-frame clones and lacks some. The sample records 150,000 to 180,000 clones, 75% to 85% being singletons. The chain couples TRBV7-6 to TRBJ1-1, with a weak D call TRBD1 (5 bases). This clonotype was sampled from a woman aged 55 to 70 with COVID-19, enrolled during active disease. The sequencing sample was made of peripheral blood. CDR3 sequence (DNA): TGTGCCAGCAGCTTTCAGACAGTCCTAAACACTGAAGCTTTCTTT. Residues: CASSFQTVLNTEAFF.